The source of this T cell receptor (beta chain) is a study of T cells after somatic rescue of genetic block. Trimming took 5 bases from V and 1 from J; bases not matched to a gene: 6. The CDR3 sequence is 16 residues long. CDR1 is LNHDA, CDR2 SQIVND, per germline (reference sequence). TCRdb keeps only in-frame clones here, not all; method: immunoSEQ multiplex PCR. The data contain approximately 78,000 clones, around 90% of them singletons. The source of this sequence is a young man. The chain links TRBV19 to TRBJ1-1, with 11 bases lining up with TRBD1. The material sequenced was peripheral blood mononuclear cells (PBMCs). CDR3 in amino acids: CASSLRTGGRNTEAFF. CDR3 bases: TGTGCCAGTAGTCTACGGACAGGGGGCCGGAACACTGAAGCTTTCTTT.